The text below deals with one T cell receptor beta chain. The antigen is not known. This CDR3 has 14 residues. Trimming at V came to 6 bases and at J to 2 bases, leaving 4 bases not matched to a gene. From germline, CDR1 is MNHEY and CDR2 SVGAGI. TCRdb's table, derived via immunoSEQ multiplex PCR, lists solely in-frame clones and lacks some. This repertoire shows about 70,000 clones, about 90% found once; its top ten account for 2.5% to 3%. This record belongs to a study of OX40 agonist ivuxolimab in advanced cancers. Study-wide context: The study enrolled dose-escalation patients with hepatocellular carcinoma, melanoma, renal cell or head and neck cancer. Study-level findings and limits: A proportion of nonresponders additionally exhibited low normalized T-cell clonal expansion.

The sequencing here drew on CD4+ or CD8+ T cells sorted from blood, taken in a trial of the OX40 agonist ivuxolimab. The TCR sequence derives from an adult with an advanced solid tumor such as melanoma, head and neck, liver or kidney cancer. J is TRBJ1-2 and V is TRBV6-5, with 9 bases aligning to TRBD1. CDR3 nucleotides: TGTGCCAGCAGCAACGGACAGGGGAACTATGGCTACACCTTC. Translated, it gives CASSNGQGNYGYTF.